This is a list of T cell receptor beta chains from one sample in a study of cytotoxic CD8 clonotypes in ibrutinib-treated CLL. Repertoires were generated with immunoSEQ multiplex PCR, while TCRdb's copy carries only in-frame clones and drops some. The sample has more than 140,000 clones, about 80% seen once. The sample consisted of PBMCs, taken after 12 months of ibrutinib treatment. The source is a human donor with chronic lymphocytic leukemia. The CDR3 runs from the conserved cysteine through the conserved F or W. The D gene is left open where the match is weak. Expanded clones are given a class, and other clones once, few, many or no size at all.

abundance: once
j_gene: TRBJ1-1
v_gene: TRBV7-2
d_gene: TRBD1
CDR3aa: CASRQQGAFLAFF
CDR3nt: TGTGCCAGCAGACAACAGGGGGCGTTTTTGGCTTTCTTT

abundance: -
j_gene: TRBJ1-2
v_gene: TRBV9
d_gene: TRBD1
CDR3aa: CASEQGFYGYTF
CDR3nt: TGTGCCAGCGAACAGGGGTTCTATGGCTACACCTTC

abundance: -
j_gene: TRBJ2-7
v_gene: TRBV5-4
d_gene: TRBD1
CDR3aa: CASSTTGNEQYF
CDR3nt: TGTGCCAGCAGCACGACAGGGAACGAGCAGTACTTC

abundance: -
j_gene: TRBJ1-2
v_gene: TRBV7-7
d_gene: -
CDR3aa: CASSLTGCGYGYTF
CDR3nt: TGTGCTAGCAGCCTGACAGGTTGCGGCTATGGCTACACCTTC

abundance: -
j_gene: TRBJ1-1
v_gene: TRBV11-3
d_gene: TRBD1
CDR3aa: CASSLTGEVTEAFF
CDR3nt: TGTGCCAGCAGCTTGACAGGGGAGGTCACTGAAGCTTTCTTT

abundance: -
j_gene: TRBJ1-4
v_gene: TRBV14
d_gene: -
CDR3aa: CASSQLAGEKLFF
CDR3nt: TGTGCCAGCAGCCAACTTGCGGGGGAAAAACTGTTTTTT

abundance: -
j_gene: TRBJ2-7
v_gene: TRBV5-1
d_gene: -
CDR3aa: CASSLYRNYEQYF
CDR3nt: TGCGCCAGCAGCTTGTATAGGAATTACGAGCAGTACTTC

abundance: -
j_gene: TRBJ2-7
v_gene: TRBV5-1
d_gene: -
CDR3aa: CASSLEPPYEQYF
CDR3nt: TGCGCCAGCAGCTTGGAACCTCCCTACGAGCAGTACTTC

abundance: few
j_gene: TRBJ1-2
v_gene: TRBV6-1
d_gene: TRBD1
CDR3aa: CASSENSFRQGTYGYTF
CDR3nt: TGTGCCAGCAGTGAAAACAGCTTTCGACAGGGAACCTATGGCTACACCTTC

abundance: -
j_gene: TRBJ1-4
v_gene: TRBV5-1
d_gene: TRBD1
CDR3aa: CASSRDSSGATNEKLFF
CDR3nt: TGCGCCAGCAGCCGGGACAGTAGCGGGGCAACTAATGAAAAACTGTTTTTT

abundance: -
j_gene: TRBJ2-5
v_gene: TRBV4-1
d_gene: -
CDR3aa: CASSQDRGLGETQYF
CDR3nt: TGCGCCAGCAGCCAAGATCGAGGGTTGGGGGAGACCCAGTACTTC

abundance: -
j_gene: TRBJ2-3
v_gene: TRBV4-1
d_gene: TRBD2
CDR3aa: CASSLREGTDTQYF
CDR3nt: TGCGCCAGCAGCCTGCGGGAGGGGACAGATACGCAGTATTTT

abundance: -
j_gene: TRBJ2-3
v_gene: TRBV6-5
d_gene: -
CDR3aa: CASNRQGGDTQYF
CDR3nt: TGTGCCAGCAATCGACAGGGAGGAGATACGCAGTATTTT

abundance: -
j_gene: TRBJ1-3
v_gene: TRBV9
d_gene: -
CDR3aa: CASSSGDTIYF
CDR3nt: TGTGCCAGCAGTTCCGGGGACACCATATATTTT

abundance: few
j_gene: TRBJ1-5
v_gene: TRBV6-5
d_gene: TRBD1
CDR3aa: CASGEGQGKSQPQHF
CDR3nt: TGTGCCAGCGGGGAAGGACAGGGTAAAAGTCAGCCCCAGCATTTT

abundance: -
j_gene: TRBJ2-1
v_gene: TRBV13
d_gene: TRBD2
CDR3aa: CASSQGLAGPYNEQFF
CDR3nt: TGTGCCAGCAGCCAGGGACTAGCGGGACCCTACAATGAGCAGTTCTTC

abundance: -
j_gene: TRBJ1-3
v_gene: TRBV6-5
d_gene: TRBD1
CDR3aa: CASSYLGTASGNTIYF
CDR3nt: TGTGCCAGCAGTTACCTCGGGACAGCTTCTGGAAACACCATATATTTT

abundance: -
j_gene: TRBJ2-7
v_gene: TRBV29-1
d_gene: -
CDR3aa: CSVGQGPVYEQYF
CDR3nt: TGCAGCGTTGGGCAGGGGCCCGTATACGAGCAGTACTTC

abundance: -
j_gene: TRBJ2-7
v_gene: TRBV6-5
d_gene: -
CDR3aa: CASSYSGQGGEQYF
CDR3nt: TGTGCCAGCAGTTACTCGGGCCAGGGTGGCGAGCAGTACTTC

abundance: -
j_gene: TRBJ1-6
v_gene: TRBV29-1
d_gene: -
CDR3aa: CSVELSENSPLHF
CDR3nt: TGCAGCGTTGAGTTGTCCGAAAATTCACCCCTCCACTTT

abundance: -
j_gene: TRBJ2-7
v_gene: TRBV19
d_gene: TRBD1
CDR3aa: CASSIVGTGTYEQYF
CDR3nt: TGTGCCAGTAGTATAGTGGGGACAGGTACCTACGAGCAGTACTTC

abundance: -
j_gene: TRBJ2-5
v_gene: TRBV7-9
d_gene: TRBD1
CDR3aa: CASSLWTGAQETQYF
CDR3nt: TGTGCCAGCAGCCTATGGACAGGGGCACAAGAGACCCAGTACTTC

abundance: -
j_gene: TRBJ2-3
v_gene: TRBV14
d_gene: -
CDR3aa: CASSQGLFSSTDTQYF
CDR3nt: TGTGCCAGCAGCCAAGGTCTTTTCTCTAGCACAGATACGCAGTATTTT

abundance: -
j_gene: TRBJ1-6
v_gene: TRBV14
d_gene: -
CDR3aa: CASSPVSGPPNSPLHF
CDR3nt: TGTGCCAGCAGCCCGGTCTCGGGTCCTCCAAATTCACCCCTCCACTTT

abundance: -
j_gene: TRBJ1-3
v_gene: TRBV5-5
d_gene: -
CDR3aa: CASITTLTSSGNTIYF
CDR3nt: TGTGCCAGCATCACCACCCTCACGAGCTCTGGAAACACCATATATTTT

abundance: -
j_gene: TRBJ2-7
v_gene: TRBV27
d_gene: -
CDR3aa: CASSLSTSYEQYF
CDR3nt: TGTGCCAGCAGTTTATCAACGTCCTACGAGCAGTACTTC

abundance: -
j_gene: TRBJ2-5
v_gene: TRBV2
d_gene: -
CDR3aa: CASSPQGGQETQYF
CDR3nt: TGTGCCAGCAGTCCTCAGGGGGGACAAGAGACCCAGTACTTC

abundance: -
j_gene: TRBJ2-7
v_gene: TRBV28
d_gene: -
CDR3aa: CASSLWGSGTYEQYF
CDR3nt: TGTGCCAGCAGTTTATGGGGCTCGGGTACCTACGAGCAGTACTTC

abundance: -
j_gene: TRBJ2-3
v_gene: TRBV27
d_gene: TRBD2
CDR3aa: CASSWASGGVNTQYF
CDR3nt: TGTGCCAGCAGTTGGGCTAGCGGGGGAGTAAATACGCAGTATTTT

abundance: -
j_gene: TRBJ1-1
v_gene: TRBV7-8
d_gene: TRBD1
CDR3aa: CASSYRATGGRTEAFF
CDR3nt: TGTGCCAGCAGCTATCGGGCGACAGGGGGCAGGACTGAAGCTTTCTTT

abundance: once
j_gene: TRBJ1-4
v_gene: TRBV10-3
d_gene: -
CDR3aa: CAIRPGHLNEKLFF
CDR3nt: TGTGCCATCAGACCGGGACACCTTAATGAAAAACTGTTTTTT

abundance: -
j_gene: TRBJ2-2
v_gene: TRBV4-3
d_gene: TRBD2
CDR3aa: CASSFGTSISPEVGGELFF
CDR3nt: TGCGCCAGCAGCTTCGGGACTAGCATTTCCCCTGAGGTCGGCGGGGAGCTGTTTTTT

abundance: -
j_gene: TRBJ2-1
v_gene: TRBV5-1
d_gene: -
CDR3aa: CASSQRGESYNEQFF
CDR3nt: TGCGCCAGCAGCCAGCGAGGAGAGAGTTACAATGAGCAGTTCTTC

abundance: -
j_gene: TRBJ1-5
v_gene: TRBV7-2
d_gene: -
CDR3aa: CASSFRGNQPQHF
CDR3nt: TGTGCCAGCAGCTTCCGCGGCAATCAGCCCCAGCATTTT

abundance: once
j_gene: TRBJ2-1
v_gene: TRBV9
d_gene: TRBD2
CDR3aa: CASSVERGHIKSYNEQFF
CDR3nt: TGTGCCAGCAGCGTAGAGCGGGGGCACATAAAATCCTACAATGAGCAGTTCTTC

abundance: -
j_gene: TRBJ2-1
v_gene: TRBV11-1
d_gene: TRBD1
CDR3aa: CASSSKGQRHNEQFF
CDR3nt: TGTGCCAGCAGCTCTAAGGGACAGCGCCACAATGAGCAGTTCTTC

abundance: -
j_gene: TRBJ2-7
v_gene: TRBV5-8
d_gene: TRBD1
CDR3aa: CASSLAGDRGRYPYEQYF
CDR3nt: TGTGCCAGCAGCTTGGCGGGGGACAGGGGGCGTTACCCGTACGAGCAGTACTTC